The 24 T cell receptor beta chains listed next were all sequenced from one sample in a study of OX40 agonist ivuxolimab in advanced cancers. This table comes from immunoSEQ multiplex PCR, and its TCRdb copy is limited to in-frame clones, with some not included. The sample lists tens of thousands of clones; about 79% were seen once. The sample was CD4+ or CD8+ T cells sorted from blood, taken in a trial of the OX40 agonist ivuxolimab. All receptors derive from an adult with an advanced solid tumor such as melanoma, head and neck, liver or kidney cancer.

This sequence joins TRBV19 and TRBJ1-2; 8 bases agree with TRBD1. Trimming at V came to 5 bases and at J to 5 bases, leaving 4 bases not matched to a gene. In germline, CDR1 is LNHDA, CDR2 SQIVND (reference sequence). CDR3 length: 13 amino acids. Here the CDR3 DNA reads TGTGCCAGTAGTCCGGACAGGGAGTATGGCTACACCTTC. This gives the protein CASSPDREYGYTF.

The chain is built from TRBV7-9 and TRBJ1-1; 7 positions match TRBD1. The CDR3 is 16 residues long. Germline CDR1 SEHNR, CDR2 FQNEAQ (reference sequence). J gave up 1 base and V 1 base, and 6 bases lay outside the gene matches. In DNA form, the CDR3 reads TGTGCCAGCAGCTTAGGGGCAGGGGGGAGGAACACTGAAGCTTTCTTT. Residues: CASSLGAGGRNTEAFF.

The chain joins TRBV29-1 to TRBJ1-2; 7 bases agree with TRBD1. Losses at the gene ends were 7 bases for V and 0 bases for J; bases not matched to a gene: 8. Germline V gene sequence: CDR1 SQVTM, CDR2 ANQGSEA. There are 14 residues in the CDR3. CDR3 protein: CSDQQGTANYGYTF. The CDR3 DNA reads TGCAGCGATCAACAGGGGACAGCTAACTATGGCTACACCTTC.

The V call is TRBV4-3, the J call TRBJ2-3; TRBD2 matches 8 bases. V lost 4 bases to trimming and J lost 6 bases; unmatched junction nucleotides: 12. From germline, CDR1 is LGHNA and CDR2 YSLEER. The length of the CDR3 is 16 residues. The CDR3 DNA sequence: TGCGCCAGCAGCCCGACTACTACTAGCGGAGGGGATACGCAGTATTTT. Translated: CASSPTTTSGGDTQYF.

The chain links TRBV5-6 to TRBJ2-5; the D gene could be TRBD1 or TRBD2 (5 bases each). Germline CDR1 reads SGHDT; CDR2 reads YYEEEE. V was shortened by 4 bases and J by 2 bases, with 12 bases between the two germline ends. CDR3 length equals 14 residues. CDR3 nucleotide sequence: TGTGCCAGCAGCCTGGTTGGGGGACAAGAGACCCAGTACTTC. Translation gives CASSLVGGQETQYF.

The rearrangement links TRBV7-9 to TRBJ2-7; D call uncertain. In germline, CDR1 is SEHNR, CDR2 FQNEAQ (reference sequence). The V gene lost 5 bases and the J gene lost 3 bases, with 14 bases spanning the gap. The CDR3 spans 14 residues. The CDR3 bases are TGTGCCAGCAGCCGCGACGGGCAAAACTACGAGCAGTACTTC. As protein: CASSRDGQNYEQYF.

The DNA for the CDR3 is TGTGCCAGCAGCCCACGGACAGGGGGTTGGGCTTTCTTT. Protein: CASSPRTGGWAFF. This chain links TRBV14 with TRBJ1-1, with 10 bases fitting TRBD1. The CDR3 loop spans 13 amino acids. Trimming at V came to 4 bases and at J to 11 bases, leaving 7 bases not matched to a gene. Germline CDR1 SGHDN, CDR2 FVKESK.

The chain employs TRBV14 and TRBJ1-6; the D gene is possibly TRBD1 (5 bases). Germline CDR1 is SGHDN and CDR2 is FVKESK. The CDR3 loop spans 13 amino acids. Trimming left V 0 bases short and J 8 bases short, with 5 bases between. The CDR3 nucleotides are TGTGCCAGCAGCCAAGACAGGGATTCACCCCTCCACTTT. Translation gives CASSQDRDSPLHF.

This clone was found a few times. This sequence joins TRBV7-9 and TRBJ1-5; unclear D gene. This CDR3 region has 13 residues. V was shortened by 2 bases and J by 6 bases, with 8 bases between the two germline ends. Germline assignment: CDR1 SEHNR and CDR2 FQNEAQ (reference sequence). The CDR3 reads CASSLRETQPQHF. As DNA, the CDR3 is TGTGCCAGCAGCTTAAGGGAAACTCAGCCCCAGCATTTT. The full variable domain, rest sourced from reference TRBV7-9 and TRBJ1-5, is DTGVSQNPRHKITKRGQNVTFRCDPISEHNRLYWYRQTLGQGPEFLTYFQNEAQLEKSRLLSDRFSAERPKGSFSTLEIQRTEQGDSAMYLCASSLRETQPQHFGDGTRLSIL.

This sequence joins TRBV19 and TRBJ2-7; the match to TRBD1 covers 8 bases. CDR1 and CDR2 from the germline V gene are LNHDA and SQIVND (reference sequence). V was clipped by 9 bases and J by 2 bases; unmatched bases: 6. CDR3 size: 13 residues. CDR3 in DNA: TGTGCCAGCACCGGGACAGGTACCTACGAGCAGTACTTC. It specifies CASTGTGTYEQYF.

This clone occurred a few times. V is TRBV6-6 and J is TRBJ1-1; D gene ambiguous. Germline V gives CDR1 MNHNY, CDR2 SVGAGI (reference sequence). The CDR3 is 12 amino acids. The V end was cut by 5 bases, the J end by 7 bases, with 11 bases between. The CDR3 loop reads CASSPRSGEAFF. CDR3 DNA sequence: TGTGCCAGCAGTCCCCGATCAGGTGAAGCTTTCTTT.

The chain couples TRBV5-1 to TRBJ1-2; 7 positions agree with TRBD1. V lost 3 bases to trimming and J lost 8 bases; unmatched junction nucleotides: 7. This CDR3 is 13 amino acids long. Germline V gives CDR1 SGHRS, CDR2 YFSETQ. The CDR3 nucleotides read TGCGCCAGCAGCTCCACCACAGGGGTAGGCTACACCTTC. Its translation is CASSSTTGVGYTF. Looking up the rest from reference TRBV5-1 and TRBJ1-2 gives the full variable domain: KAGVTQTPRYLIKTRGQQVTLSCSPISGHRSVSWYQQTPGQGLQFLFEYFSETQRNKGNFPGRFSGRQFSNSRSEMNVSTLELGDSALYLCASSSTTGVGYTFGSGTRLTVV.

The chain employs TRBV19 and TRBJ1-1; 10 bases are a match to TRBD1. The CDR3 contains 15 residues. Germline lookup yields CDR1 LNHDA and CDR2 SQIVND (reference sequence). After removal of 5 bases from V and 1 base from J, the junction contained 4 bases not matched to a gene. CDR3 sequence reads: CASSPGQGRNTEAFF. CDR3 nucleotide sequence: TGTGCCAGTAGTCCGGGACAGGGGCGGAACACTGAAGCTTTCTTT.

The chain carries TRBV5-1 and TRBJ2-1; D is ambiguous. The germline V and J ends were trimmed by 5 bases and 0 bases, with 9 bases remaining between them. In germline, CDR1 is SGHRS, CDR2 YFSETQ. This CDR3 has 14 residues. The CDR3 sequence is CASRAVGSYNEQFF. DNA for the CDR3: TGCGCCAGCAGGGCGGTCGGCTCCTACAATGAGCAGTTCTTC.

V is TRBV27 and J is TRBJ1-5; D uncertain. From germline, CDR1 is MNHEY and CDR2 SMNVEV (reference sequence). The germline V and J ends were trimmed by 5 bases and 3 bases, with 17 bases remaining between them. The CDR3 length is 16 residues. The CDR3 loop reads CASSLWGGGDNQPQHF. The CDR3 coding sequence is TGTGCCAGCAGTCTCTGGGGAGGCGGGGACAATCAGCCCCAGCATTTT.

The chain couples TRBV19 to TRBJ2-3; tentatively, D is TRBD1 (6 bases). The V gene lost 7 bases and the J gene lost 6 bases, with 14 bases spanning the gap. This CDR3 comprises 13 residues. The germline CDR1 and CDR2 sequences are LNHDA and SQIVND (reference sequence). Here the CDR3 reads CASTGQRRDTQYF. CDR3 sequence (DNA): TGTGCCAGTACCGGACAGAGAAGGGATACGCAGTATTTT.

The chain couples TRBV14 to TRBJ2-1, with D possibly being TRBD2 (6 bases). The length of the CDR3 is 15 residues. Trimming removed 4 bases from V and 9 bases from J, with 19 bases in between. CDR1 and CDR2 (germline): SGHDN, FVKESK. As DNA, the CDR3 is TGTGCCAGCAGCCTGTATCGGGACTGGCTCACTGAGCAGTTCTTC. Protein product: CASSLYRDWLTEQFF.

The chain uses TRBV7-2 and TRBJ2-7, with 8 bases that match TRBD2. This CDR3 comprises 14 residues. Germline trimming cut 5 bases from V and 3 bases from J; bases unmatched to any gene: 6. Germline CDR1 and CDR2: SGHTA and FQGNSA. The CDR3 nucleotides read TGTGCCAGCAGCCCCCTAGCGGGCCTCTACGAGCAGTACTTC. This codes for CASSPLAGLYEQYF.

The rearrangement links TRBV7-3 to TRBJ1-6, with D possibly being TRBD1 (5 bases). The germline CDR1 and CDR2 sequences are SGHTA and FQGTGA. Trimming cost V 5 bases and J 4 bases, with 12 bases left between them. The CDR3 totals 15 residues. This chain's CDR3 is CASSTEGSYNSPLHF. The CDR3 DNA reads TGTGCCAGCAGCACCGAGGGGAGTTATAATTCACCCCTCCACTTT.

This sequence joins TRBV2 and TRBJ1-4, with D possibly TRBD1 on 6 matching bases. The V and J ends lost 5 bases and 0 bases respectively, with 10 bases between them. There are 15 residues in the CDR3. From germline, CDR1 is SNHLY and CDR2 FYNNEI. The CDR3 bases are TGTGCCAGCAGTCGCACAGGGTCAACTAATGAAAAACTGTTTTTT. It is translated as CASSRTGSTNEKLFF.

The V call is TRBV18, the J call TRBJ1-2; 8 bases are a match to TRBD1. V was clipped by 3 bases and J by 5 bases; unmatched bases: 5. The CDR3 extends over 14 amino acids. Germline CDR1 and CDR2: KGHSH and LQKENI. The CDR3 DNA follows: TGTGCCAGCTCACCTGACAGGGGTATTTATGGCTACACCTTC. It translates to CASSPDRGIYGYTF.

This CDR3 is CASRKGGSNQPQHF. CDR3 DNA: TGTGCCAGCAGAAAAGGGGGAAGCAATCAGCCCCAGCATTTT. V usage is TRBV25-1 and J usage is TRBJ1-5; possibly TRBD1 for D (6 bases). The ends were cut back, 6 bases at V and 1 base at J, with 10 bases in the middle. The CDR3 has 14 residues. Germline CDR1 MGHDK, CDR2 SYGVNS.

CDR3 sequence reads: CASSLPEGGLTSEKLFF. The CDR3 bases are TGCGCCAGCAGCTTGCCCGAGGGGGGCCTAACCAGTGAAAAACTGTTTTTT. The rearrangement joins TRBV5-1 to TRBJ1-4, with a possible D match to TRBD1 (6 bases). Trimming left V 1 base short and J 7 bases short, with 20 bases between. The CDR3 runs 17 residues. Germline lookup yields CDR1 SGHRS and CDR2 YFSETQ.

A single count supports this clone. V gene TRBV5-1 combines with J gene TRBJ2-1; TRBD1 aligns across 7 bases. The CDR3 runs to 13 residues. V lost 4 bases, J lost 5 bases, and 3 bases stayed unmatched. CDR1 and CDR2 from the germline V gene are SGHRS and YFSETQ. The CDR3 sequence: CASSEGQNNEQFF. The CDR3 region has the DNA TGCGCCAGCAGCGAGGGACAGAACAATGAGCAGTTCTTC.